Below, one TCR beta chain is given with its context. Distinct nucleotide sequences in the sample also encode this CDR3. Repertoires were generated with immunoSEQ multiplex PCR, while TCRdb's copy carries only in-frame clones and drops some. This repertoire shows about 56,000 clones, about 93% found once; its top ten account for about 3.9%. The record originates from a study of technical replicates of blood from a few donors. The CDR3 runs 14 residues. Per germline, CDR1 LNHDA and CDR2 SQIVND (reference sequence). Trimming at V came to 6 bases and at J to 4 bases, leaving 6 bases not matched to a gene.

The chain uses TRBV19 and TRBJ1-2; 9 bases line up with TRBD1. The sequence was obtained from a human donor in good health. Some clones in this sample may be carry-over from other donors' samples. Sequenced material: PBMCs. CDR3 DNA: TGTGCCAGTAGGGGAACAGGGGGCAGCTATGGCTACACCTTC. Protein: CASRGTGGSYGYTF.